This T cell receptor beta chain was identified in a study of blood T cells in healthy people across ages. The CDR3 runs 15 residues. Looked up from germline, CDR1 is KGHSH and CDR2 is LQKENI. V gave up 6 bases and J gave up 7 bases, with 22 bases separating them. Study-wide findings and caveats: The study found more naive CD4+ cells and higher diversity in long-lived than aged donors. Diversity figures based on one million T cells were deemed too low.

Next came a second PCR, run for roughly 7 to 12 cycles, which used a sample-barcoded 5' primer along with a J-beta primer mix. TCRdb passed the 5' RACE reads through MiXCR, listing each CDR3 protein once. This table holds 850,000 to 1,100,000 distinct CDR3 sequences, roughly two fifths found once. On this clonotype itself: Its antigen is unidentified.

Sequencing used blood. This rearrangement joins TRBV18 to TRBJ2-7, with a tentative D call TRBD1 (6 bases). This clonotype was sampled from a man between 18 and 29 years old in good health. As DNA, the CDR3 is TGTGCCAGCTCGGGGGCGGCAGGAGGTTACAATGAGCAGTACTTC. This sequence encodes CASSGAAGGYNEQYF.